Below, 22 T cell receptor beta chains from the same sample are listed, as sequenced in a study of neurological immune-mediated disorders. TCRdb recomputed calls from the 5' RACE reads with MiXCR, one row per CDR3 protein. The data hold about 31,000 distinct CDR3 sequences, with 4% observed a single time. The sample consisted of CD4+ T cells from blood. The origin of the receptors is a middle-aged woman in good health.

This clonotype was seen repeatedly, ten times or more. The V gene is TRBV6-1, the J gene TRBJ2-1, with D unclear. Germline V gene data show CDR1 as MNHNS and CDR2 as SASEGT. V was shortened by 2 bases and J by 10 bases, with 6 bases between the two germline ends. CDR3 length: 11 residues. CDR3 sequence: CASSERWEQFF. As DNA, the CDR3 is TGTGCCAGCAGTGAACGGTGGGAGCAGTTCTTC.

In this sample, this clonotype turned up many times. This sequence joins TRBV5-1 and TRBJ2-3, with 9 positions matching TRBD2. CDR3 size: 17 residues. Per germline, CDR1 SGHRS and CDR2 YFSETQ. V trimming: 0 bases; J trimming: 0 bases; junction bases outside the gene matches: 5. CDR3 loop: CASSLELAGISTDTQYF. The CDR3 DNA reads TGCGCCAGCAGCTTGGAGCTAGCGGGGATCAGCACAGATACGCAGTATTTT.

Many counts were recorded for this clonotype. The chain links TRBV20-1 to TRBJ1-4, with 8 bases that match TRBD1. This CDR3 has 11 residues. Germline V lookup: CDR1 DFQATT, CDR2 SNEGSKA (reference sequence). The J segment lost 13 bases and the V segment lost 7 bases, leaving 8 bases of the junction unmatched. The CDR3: CSGSTGDALFF. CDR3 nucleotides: TGCAGTGGGTCGACAGGGGATGCACTGTTTTTT.

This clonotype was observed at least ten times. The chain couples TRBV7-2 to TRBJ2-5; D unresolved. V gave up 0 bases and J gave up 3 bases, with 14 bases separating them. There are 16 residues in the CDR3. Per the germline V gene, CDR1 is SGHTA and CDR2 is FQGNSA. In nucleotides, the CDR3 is TGTGCCAGCAGCTTAGCGCCGGGCAGAACCAAAGAGACCCAGTACTTC. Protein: CASSLAPGRTKETQYF.

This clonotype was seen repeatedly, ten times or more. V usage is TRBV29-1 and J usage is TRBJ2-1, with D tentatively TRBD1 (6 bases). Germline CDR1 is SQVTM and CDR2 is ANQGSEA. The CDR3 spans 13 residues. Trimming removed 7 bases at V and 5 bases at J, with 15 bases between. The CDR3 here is CSAGQIMNNEQFF. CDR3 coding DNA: TGCAGCGCCGGACAGATAATGAACAATGAGCAGTTCTTC.

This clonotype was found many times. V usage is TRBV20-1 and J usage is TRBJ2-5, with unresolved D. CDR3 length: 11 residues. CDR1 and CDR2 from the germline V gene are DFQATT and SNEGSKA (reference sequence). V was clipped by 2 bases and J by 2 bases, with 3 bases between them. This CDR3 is CSARRQETQYF. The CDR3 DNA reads TGCAGTGCTAGAAGGCAAGAGACCCAGTACTTC.

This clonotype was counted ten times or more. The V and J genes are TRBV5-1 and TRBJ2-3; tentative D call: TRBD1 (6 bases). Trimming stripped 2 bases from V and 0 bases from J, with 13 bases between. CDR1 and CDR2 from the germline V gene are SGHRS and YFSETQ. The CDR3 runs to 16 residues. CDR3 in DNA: TGCGCCAGCAGCTTCGGGACACCAAGAAGCACAGATACGCAGTATTTT. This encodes CASSFGTPRSTDTQYF.

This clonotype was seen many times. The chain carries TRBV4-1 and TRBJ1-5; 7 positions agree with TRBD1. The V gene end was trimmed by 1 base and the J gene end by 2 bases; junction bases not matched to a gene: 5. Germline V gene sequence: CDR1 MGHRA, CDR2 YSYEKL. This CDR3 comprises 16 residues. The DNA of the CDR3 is TGCGCCAGCAGCCAAGTTGGGGACAGACGCAATCAGCCCCAGCATTTT. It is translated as CASSQVGDRRNQPQHF.

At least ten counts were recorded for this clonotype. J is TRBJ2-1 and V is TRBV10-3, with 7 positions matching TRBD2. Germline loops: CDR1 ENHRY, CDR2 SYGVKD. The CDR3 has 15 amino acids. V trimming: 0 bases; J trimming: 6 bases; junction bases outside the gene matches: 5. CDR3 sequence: CAISESRTSSNEQFF. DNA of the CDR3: TGTGCCATCAGTGAGTCAAGGACTAGTAGCAATGAGCAGTTCTTC.

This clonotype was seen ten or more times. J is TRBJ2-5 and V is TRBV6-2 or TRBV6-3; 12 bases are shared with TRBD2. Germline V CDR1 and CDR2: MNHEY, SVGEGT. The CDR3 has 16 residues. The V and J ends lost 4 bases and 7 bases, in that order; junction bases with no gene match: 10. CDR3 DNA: TGTGCCAGCAGTTTCCAGACTAGCGGGGGCCCTGGGACCCAGTACTTC. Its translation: CASSFQTSGGPGTQYF.

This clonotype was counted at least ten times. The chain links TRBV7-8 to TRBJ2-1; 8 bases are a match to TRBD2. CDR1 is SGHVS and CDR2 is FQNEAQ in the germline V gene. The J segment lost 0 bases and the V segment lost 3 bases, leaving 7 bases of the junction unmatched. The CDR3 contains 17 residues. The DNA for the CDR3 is TGTGCCAGCAGCTTTGCACAACTAGCGGCCTCCTACAATGAGCAGTTCTTC. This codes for CASSFAQLAASYNEQFF.

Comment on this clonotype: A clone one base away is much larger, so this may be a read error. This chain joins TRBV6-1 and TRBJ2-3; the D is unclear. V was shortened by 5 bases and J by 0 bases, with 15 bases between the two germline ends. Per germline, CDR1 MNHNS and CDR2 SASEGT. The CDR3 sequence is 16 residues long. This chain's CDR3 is CASSLTRPPSTDTQYF. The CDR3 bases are TGTGCCAGCAGTTTGACAAGGCCTCCTAGCACAGATACGCAGTATTTT.

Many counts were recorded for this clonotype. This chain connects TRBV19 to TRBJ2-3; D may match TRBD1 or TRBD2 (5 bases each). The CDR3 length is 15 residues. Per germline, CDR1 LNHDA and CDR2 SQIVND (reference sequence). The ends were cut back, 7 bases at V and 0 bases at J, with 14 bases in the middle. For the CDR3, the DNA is TGTGCCAGTACCCCGGGACGGATAAGCACAGATACGCAGTATTTT. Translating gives CASTPGRISTDTQYF.

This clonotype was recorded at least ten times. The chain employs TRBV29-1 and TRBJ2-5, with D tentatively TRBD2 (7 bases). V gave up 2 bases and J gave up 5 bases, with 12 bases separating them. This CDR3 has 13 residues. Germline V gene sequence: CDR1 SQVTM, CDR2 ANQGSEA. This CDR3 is CSVEKGGRETQYF. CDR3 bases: TGCAGCGTTGAAAAGGGGGGGAGGGAGACCCAGTACTTC. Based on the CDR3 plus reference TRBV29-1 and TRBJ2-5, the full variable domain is SAVISQKPSRDICQRGTSLTIQCQVDSQVTMMFWYRQQPGQSLTLIATANQGSEATYESGFVIDKFPISRPNLTFSTLTVSNMSPEDSSIYLCSVEKGGRETQYFGPGTRLLVL.

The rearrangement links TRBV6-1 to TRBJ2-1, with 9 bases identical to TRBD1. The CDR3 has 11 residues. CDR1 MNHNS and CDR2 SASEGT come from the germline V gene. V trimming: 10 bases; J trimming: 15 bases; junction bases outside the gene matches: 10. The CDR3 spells CATIGTGSLFF. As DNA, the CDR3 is TGTGCCACCATCGGGACAGGGAGTCTGTTCTTC.

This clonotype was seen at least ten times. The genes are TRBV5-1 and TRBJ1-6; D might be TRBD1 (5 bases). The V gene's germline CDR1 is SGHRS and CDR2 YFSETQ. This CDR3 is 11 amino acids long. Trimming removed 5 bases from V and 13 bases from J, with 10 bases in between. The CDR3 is CASRGAGPLHF. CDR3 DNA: TGCGCCAGCAGGGGAGCAGGGCCCCTCCACTTT.

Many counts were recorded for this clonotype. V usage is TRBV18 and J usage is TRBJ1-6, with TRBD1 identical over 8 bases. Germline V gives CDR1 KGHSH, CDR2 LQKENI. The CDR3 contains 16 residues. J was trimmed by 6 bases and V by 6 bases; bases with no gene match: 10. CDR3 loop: CASSAGQGASNSPLHF. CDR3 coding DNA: TGTGCCAGCTCGGCGGGGCAGGGGGCGAGTAATTCACCCCTCCACTTT.

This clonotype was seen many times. The CDR3 region is CAISESKKSSYNEQFF. In DNA form, the CDR3 reads TGTGCCATCAGTGAGAGTAAAAAGAGCTCCTACAATGAGCAGTTCTTC. V gene TRBV10-3 combines with J gene TRBJ2-1; D is ambiguous. V was pared by 2 bases and J by 0 bases, with 11 bases between. Germline lookup yields CDR1 ENHRY and CDR2 SYGVKD. The CDR3 covers 16 residues.

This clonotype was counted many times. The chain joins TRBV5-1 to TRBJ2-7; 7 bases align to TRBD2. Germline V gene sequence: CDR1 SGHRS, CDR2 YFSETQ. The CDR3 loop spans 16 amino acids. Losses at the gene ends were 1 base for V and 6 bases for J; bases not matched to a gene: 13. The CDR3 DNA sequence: TGCGCCAGCAGCTTGAAGGAACTAGCGAGCCTTAGCGAGCAGTACTTC. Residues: CASSLKELASLSEQYF.

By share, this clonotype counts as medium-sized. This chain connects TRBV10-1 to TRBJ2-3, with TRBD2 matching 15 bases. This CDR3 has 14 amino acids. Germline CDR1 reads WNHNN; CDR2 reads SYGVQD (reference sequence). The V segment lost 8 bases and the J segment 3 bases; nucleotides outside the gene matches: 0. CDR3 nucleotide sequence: TGCGCCAGCGGGACTAGCGGGGGGACAGATACGCAGTATTTT. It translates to CASGTSGGTDTQYF.

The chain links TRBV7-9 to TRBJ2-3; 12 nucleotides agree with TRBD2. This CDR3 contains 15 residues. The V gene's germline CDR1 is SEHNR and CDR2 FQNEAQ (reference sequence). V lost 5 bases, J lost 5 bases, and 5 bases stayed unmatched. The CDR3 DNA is TGTGCCAGCAGCCTCCTAGCGGGGGGGCGAGATACGCAGTATTTT. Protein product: CASSLLAGGRDTQYF.

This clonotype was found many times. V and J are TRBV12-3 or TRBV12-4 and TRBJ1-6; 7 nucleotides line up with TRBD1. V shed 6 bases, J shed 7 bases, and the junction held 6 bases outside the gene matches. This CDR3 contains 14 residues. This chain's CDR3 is CASSLGQRNSPLHF. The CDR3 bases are TGTGCCAGCAGCTTGGGACAGAGAAATTCACCCCTCCACTTT.